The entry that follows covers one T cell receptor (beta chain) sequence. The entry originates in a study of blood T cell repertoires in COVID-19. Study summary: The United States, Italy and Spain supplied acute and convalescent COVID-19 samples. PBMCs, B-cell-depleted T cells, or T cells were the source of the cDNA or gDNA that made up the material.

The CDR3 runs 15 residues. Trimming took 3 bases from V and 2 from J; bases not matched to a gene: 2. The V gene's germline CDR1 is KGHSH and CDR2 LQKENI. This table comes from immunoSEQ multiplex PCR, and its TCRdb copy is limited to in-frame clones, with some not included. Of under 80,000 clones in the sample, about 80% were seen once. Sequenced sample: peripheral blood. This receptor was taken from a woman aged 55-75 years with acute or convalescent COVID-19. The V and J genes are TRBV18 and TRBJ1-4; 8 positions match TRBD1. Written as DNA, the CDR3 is TGTGCCAGCTCACCCGACAGGGGTACTAATGAAAAACTGTTTTTT. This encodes CASSPDRGTNEKLFF.